The following is a T cell receptor (beta chain) sequence with its context. The antigen is unknown. The data were produced by immunoSEQ multiplex PCR, yet TCRdb's version contains in-frame clones alone and is incomplete. Among 50,000 to 85,000 clones listed, 75% to 90% were seen once. This specimen belongs to a study of OX40 agonist ivuxolimab in advanced cancers. About the study: The study treated patients with ivuxolimab, an agonistic anti-OX40 (CD134) antibody. General study findings and limits: Among expanded peripheral T cells, antigen specificity went undetermined. Partly responding patients at 0.1-3.0 mg/kg showed some of the smallest clonal expansion.

The CDR3 runs to 17 residues. Germline loops: CDR1 MGHRA, CDR2 YSYEKL. V gave up 4 bases and J gave up 2 bases; unmatched junction bases: 9. The sequenced sample was CD4+ or CD8+ T cells sorted from blood, obtained in a trial of the OX40 agonist ivuxolimab. The clonotype was recovered from an adult with an advanced solid tumor such as melanoma, head and neck, liver or kidney cancer. The V and J genes are TRBV4-1 and TRBJ2-3; 10 bases align to TRBD2. The CDR3 bases are TGCGCCAGCAGCCGCTACGGGACTAGCGATTCCACAGATACGCAGTATTTT. Protein product: CASSRYGTSDSTDTQYF.